These T cell receptor beta chains were read from a single sample in a study of blood T cell repertoires in COVID-19. Clones were sequenced by immunoSEQ multiplex PCR, and TCRdb holds only the in-frame ones, with some missing. The sample lists about 140,000 clones; about 86% were seen once. The sequencing sample was made of peripheral blood. All receptors come from a woman between 55 and 75 years old with acute or convalescent COVID-19. Each CDR3 is given with its conserved first and last residue. D genes are given only for firm matches. Size values are once, few and many counts, or a class for expanded clones, and some rows have none.

v_call	d_call	clone_size	j_call	cdr3_nt	cdr3_aa
TRBV28	-	-	TRBJ2-3	TGTGCCAGCAGTTTATCCCAGGGGCCCGTGTTCGACACAGATACGCAGTATTTT	CASSLSQGPVFDTDTQYF
TRBV5-4	-	-	TRBJ1-6	TGTGCCAGCAGCTTTCAGGGTTCACCCCTCCACTTT	CASSFQGSPLHF
TRBV10-3	TRBD1	once	TRBJ2-1	TGTGCCATCAGTGGGCAAACGACAGGGGAAGGCACCTACAATGAGCAGTTCTTC	CAISGQTTGEGTYNEQFF
TRBV2	TRBD1	few	TRBJ1-5	TGTGCCAGCAGTGGACAGGGGGCTCAGCCCCAGCATTTT	CASSGQGAQPQHF
TRBV12-3/TRBV12-4	-	few	TRBJ1-5	TGTGCCAGCAGTTTTACTTTTGGTCAGCCCCAGCATTTT	CASSFTFGQPQHF
TRBV30	TRBD1	-	TRBJ1-6	TGTGCCTGGAACATACAGGGGGCGCGAAATTCACCCCTCCACTTT	CAWNIQGARNSPLHF
TRBV28	-	-	TRBJ2-7	TGTGCCAGCAGTTTCCCCCCCGGCGAGCAGTACTTC	CASSFPPGEQYF
TRBV7-9	-	-	TRBJ2-7	TGTGCCAGCAGCTTAATCTTAGACGAGCAGTACTTC	CASSLILDEQYF
TRBV7-7	TRBD1	few	TRBJ2-1	TGTGCTAGCAGCATCGGACGAACCATACGGGACAGTGAGCAGTTCTTC	CASSIGRTIRDSEQFF
TRBV7-3	-	-	TRBJ2-1	TGTGCCAGCAGCTTAACTAGCAGCCCAAATGAGCAGTTCTTC	CASSLTSSPNEQFF
TRBV5-1	-	-	TRBJ2-3	TGCGCCAGCAGCTCTGGGAGCCCAGATACGCAGTATTTT	CASSSGSPDTQYF
TRBV5-4	-	few	TRBJ2-2	TGTGCCAGCAGCCCCTCCGGCGGGGGGGAGCTGTTTTTT	CASSPSGGGELFF
TRBV4-2	TRBD1	-	TRBJ1-2	TGTGCCAGCAGCCACCCCGACAGGGACTATGGCTACACCTTC	CASSHPDRDYGYTF
TRBV7-3	-	-	TRBJ2-2	TGTGCCAGCAGCTTTTTAGGAGCCGGGGAGCTGTTTTTT	CASSFLGAGELFF
TRBV5-1	-	once	TRBJ2-3	TGCGCCAGCAGCGAGGAATTAGACACAGATACGCAGTATTTT	CASSEELDTDTQYF
TRBV18	TRBD1	-	TRBJ1-5	TGTGCCAGCTCACCGGGGACAGGGGGAAGACCCCAGCATTTT	CASSPGTGGRPQHF
TRBV4-2	-	-	TRBJ2-1	TGTGCCAGCAGCCAAGAGGTCATACGGGGCAATGAGCAGTTCTTC	CASSQEVIRGNEQFF
TRBV3-1/TRBV3-2	TRBD2	-	TRBJ2-1	TGTGCCTCAGGGACTAGCGGCCGATACAATGAGCAGTTCTTC	CASGTSGRYNEQFF
TRBV3-1/TRBV3-2	-	-	TRBJ1-5	TGTGCCAGCAGCCAAGATTGGAGGCACAATCAGCCCCAGCATTTT	CASSQDWRHNQPQHF
TRBV29-1	TRBD2	-	TRBJ2-2	TGCAGCGTTGAAGATCCCGGACTAGTAGAAGGGACCGGGGAGCTGTTTTTT	CSVEDPGLVEGTGELFF
TRBV5-1	TRBD2	-	TRBJ2-7	TGCGCCAGCAGCTTCTTAGCGGGAGGGGACTACGAGCAGTACTTC	CASSFLAGGDYEQYF
TRBV30	-	-	TRBJ1-1	TGTGCCTGGAGGATAACGGTGAACACTGAAGCTTTCTTT	CAWRITVNTEAFF
TRBV2	-	-	TRBJ2-7	TGTGCCAGCAGTGAAGCCTACGGTTCCTACGAGCAGTACTTC	CASSEAYGSYEQYF
TRBV2	-	-	TRBJ1-4	TGTGCCAGCCTTCGACGGACAATCAATGAAAAACTGTTTTTT	CASLRRTINEKLFF
TRBV30	-	-	TRBJ2-2	TGTGCCTGGAGTGTACCAGGACAGCACACCGGGGAGCTGTTTTTT	CAWSVPGQHTGELFF
TRBV14	-	once	TRBJ2-1	TGTGCCAGCAGCCACCAGCGGATAAGCTCCTACAATGAGCAGTTCTTC	CASSHQRISSYNEQFF
TRBV7-3	-	-	TRBJ2-1	TGTGCCAGCAGCGACCGGGACTTCTCCTACAATGAGCAGTTCTTC	CASSDRDFSYNEQFF
TRBV6-1	-	-	TRBJ1-6	TGTGCCAGCACCGAGCGGGGGATTTTTAATTCACCCCTCCACTTT	CASTERGIFNSPLHF
TRBV2	TRBD2	-	TRBJ2-5	TGCGCTAGGACTAGCGGGGGTCAAGAGACCCAGTACTTC	CARTSGGQETQYF
TRBV29-1	TRBD1	-	TRBJ1-1	TGCAGCGTTGAAACGGGGCAGGGGGTGTACACTGAAGCTTTCTTT	CSVETGQGVYTEAFF
TRBV28	-	-	TRBJ2-7	TGTGCCAGCAGTTTCAGGGGGGTCCCCCCCTACGAGCAGTACTTC	CASSFRGVPPYEQYF
TRBV5-1	-	-	TRBJ1-5	TGCGCCAGCAGCTTGGGAGGCGGGGGGGATCAGCCCCAGCATTTT	CASSLGGGGDQPQHF
TRBV7-9	-	-	TRBJ2-7	TGTGCCAGCAGGGTTTCCGGGACACAGAGCTCCTACGAGCAGTATTTC	CASRVSGTQSSYEQYF